This T cell receptor beta chain stems from a study of cytomegalovirus exposure and HLA in healthy donors. A remark on this clone: Its antigen is currently unknown.

The PCR used 60 Vbeta and 13 Jbeta primers. Sequencing used immunoSEQ multiplex PCR; TCRdb keeps in-frame clones, though not all of them. Here the sample spans about 150,000 clones, 65% to 85% being singletons. This CDR3 contains 14 residues. Unmatched junction bases numbered 5, after V lost 6 bases and J lost 5 bases. Germline V gene sequence: CDR1 LNHDA, CDR2 SQIVND (reference sequence). Whole-study findings and limits: Most TCR sequences were uncommon, yet certain public TCRs appeared in many donors. The authors assumed roughly uniform sequencing depth across donors for presence/absence analyses. One later analysis reportedly identified an Asian-associated ancestry cluster that showed fewer N-insertions than the 666-donor mean. Productive rates of about 87% or about 30% were seen for most TCR beta V segments in an earlier analysis.

This chain links TRBV19 with TRBJ2-1; 9 bases match TRBD1. Sequenced input: PBMCs. This receptor was obtained from a male donor in good health and CMV-seronegative. CDR3 sequence: CASRRDRANNEQFF. CDR3 in DNA: TGTGCCAGTAGAAGGGACAGGGCTAACAATGAGCAGTTCTTC.